The T cell receptor (beta chain) under discussion was sequenced for a study of blood T cell repertoires in COVID-19 (dated by TCRdb to the early 2020s). Some background on the complete study: Samples covering the acute and convalescent phases of COVID-19 were provided by collaborators in the United States, Italy and Spain. Nearly every sample came with metadata listing a de-identified subject ID, COVID-19 status, age in years and sex. Where available, HLA class I and class II types were taken from metadata supplied by the sample provider and were not determined by assay-based typing. The repertoires were released in a freely available public database intended as a resource for research on the immune response to SARS-CoV-2. Subjects who had been exposed to COVID-19, were actively infected with it, or had recovered from it provided the deeply sampled blood TCRbeta repertoires that made up the dataset. The samples were drawn from the first 160 participants of the ongoing ImmuneRACE study and from 950 to 1,500 subjects provided by 6 global collaborators. The material from the prospective study consisted of cDNA or gDNA derived from T cells, B-cell-depleted T cells, or PBMCs.

Whole blood was collected in K2EDTA tubes by collaborating institutions according to the institutions' own protocols. For TCRbeta analysis, collaborators shipped samples as frozen whole blood, isolated PBMCs, or DNA extracted from either of those sample types. TCRbeta CDR3 regions were amplified from genomic DNA using the immunoSEQ Assay, a bias-controlled multiplex PCR. The authors' pipeline ran thus. Nucleated cell counts per sample were estimated from amplification of reference gene primers within the assay. To quantify the absolute abundance of each unique TCRbeta CDR3 rearrangement, sequence reads were collapsed and filtered. For each sample, productive Simpson clonality was calculated by taking the square root of Simpson's diversity index across productive rearrangements. In its TCRdb copy, this immuneACCESS table keeps in-frame sequences only and misses some clones. Where compared with another copy, unresolved V genes explain less than half of these, and the others have no known cause. V and J calls plus clone size are reproduced from that table; the DNA served to infer D and trimming. Present in this sample are 150,000 or so clones, roughly nine tenths of which were seen just once. About 0.55% of the sample belongs to the ten largest clones.

The V end loses 1 base and the J end loses 8 bases, and a stretch of 5 bases separates them. Reading the germline V gene gives CDR1 SGHAT and CDR2 FQNNGV. Reading from cysteine to phenylalanine, the CDR3 counts 11 amino acids. Left in the record is the CDR3 DNA by itself, 33 bases read in frame from the first base. On the study overall, not on this receptor specifically: The quantity of clinical and demographic metadata differed by source and by participant and was supplied without curation.

On this clone itself: The clone's antigen remains unknown. No clone much larger than this one lies a single base away; base qualities are absent. This specimen includes other DNA sequences encoding the same CDR3.

This sequence originates from a man over 45 with acute or convalescent COVID-19. The sample comprised peripheral blood. The rearrangement joined TRBV11-2 to TRBJ1-2, with TRBD1 tentatively as D gene (5 bases match). CDR3 protein: CASSLGGGYTF. The nucleotides read TGTGCCAGCAGCTTAGGGGGCGGCTACACCTTC.